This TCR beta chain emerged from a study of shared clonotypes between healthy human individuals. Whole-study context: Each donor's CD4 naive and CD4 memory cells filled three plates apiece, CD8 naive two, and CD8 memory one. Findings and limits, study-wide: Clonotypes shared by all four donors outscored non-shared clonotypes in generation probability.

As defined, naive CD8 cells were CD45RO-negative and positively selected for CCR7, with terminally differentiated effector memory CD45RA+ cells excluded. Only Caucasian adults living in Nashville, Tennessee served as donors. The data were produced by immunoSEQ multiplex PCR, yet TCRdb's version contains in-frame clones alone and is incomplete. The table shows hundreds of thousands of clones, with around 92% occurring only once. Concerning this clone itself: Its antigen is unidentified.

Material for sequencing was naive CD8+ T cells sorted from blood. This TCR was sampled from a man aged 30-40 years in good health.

In DNA form, the CDR3 reads TGCGCCAGCAGAATGTTCGAGGGGAGCTCCTACGAGCAGTACTTC. Encoded protein: CASRMFEGSSYEQYF. The rearrangement uses TRBV5-1 and TRBJ2-7; either TRBD1 or TRBD2 may fit D (5 bases each). The V gene lost 5 bases and the J gene lost 0 bases, with 15 bases spanning the gap. CDR1 is SGHRS, CDR2 YFSETQ, per germline. This CDR3 comprises 15 residues.